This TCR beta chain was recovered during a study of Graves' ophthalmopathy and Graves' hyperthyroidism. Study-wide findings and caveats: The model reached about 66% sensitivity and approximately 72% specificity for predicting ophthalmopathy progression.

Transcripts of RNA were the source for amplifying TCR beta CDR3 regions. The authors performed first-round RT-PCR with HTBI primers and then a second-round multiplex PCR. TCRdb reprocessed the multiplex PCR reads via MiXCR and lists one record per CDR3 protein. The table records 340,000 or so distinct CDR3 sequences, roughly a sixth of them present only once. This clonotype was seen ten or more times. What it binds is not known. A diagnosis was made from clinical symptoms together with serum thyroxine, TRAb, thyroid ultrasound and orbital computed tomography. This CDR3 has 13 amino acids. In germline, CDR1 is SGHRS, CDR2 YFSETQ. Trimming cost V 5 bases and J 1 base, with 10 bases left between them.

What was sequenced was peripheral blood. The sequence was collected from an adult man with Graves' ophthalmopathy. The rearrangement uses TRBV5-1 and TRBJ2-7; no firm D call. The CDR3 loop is CASRAPGSYEQYF. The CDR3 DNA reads TGCGCCAGCAGGGCGCCTGGATCCTACGAGCAGTACTTC. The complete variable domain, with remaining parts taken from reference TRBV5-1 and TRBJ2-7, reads KAGVTQTPRYLIKTRGQQVTLSCSPISGHRSVSWYQQTPGQGLQFLFEYFSETQRNKGNFPGRFSGRQFSNSRSEMNVSTLELGDSALYLCASRAPGSYEQYFGPGTRLTVT.